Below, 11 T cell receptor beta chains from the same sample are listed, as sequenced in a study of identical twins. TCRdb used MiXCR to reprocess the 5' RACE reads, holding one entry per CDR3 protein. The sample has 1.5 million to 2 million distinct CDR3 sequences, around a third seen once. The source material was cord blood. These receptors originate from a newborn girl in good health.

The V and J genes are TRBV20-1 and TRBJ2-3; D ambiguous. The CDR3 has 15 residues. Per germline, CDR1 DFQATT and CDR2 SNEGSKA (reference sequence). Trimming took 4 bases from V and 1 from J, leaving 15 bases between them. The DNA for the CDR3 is TGCAGTGCTAAGCTCCCCAGTCGGGGCACAGATACGCAGTATTTT. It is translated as CSAKLPSRGTDTQYF.

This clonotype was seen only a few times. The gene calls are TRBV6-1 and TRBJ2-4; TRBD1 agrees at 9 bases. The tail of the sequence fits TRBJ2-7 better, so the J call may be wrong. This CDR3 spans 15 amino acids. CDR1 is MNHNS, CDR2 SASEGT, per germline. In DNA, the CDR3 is TGTGCCAGCAGTGGCGGGACAGGGTTGAACTACGAGCAGTACTTC. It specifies CASSGGTGLNYEQYF.

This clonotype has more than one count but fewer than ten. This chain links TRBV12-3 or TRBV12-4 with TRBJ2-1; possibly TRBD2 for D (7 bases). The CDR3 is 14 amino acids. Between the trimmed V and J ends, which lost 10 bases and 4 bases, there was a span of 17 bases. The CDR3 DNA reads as TGTGCCACTGCGACGGGGGGCCCTTACAATGAGCAGTTCTTC. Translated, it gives CATATGGPYNEQFF.

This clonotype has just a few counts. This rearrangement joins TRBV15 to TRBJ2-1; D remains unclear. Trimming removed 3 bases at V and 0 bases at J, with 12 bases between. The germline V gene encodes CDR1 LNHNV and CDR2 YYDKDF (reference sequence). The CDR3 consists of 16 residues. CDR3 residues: CATSRPSLTSYNEQFF. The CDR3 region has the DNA TGTGCCACCAGCAGGCCCTCCTTAACCTCCTACAATGAGCAGTTCTTC.

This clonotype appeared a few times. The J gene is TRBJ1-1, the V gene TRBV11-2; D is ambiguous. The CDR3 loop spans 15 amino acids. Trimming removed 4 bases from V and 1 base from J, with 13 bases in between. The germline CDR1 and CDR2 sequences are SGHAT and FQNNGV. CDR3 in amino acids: CASSSEGRANTEAFF. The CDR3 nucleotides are TGTGCCAGCAGCTCAGAAGGTCGGGCGAACACTGAAGCTTTCTTT.

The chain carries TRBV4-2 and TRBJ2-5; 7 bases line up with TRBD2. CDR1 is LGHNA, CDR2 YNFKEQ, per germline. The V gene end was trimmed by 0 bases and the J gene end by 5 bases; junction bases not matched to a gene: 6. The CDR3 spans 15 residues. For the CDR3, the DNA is TGTGCCAGCAGCCAAGATGTACTAGCGAGGGAGACCCAGTACTTC. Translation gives CASSQDVLARETQYF.

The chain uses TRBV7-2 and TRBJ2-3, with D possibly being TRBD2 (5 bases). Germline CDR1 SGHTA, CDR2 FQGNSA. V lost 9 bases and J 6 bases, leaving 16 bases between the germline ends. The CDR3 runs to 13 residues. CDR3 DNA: TGTGCCAGTAGTAGCCGAAGAGGGGATACGCAGTATTTT. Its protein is CASSSRRGDTQYF.

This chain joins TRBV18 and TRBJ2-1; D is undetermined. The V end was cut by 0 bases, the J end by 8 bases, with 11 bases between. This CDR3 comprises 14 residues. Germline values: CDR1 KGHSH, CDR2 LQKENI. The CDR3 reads CASSPPDPFDEQFF. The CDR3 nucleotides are TGTGCCAGCTCACCACCGGACCCCTTCGATGAGCAGTTCTTC.

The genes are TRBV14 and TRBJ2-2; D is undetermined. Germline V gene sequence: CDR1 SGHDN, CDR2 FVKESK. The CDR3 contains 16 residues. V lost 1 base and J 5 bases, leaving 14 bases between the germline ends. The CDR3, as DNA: TGTGCCAGCAGCCAAGGCCCGTCGCCCCGAACCGGGGAGCTGTTTTTT. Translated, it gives CASSQGPSPRTGELFF.

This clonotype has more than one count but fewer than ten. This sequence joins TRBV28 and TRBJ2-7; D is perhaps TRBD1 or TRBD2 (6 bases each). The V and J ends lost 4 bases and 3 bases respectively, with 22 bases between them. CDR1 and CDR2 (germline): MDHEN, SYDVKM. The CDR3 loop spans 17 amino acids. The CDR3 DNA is TGTGCCAGCAGTTCCCCCGGGGGCGCCTATCAATACTACGAGCAGTACTTC. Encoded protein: CASSSPGGAYQYYEQYF.

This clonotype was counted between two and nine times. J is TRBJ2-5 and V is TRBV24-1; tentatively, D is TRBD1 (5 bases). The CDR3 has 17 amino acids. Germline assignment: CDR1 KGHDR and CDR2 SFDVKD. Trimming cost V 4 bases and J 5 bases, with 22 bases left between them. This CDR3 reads CATSDVTGRAKYETQYF. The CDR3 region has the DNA TGTGCCACCAGTGACGTGACGGGCAGGGCTAAATATGAGACCCAGTACTTC.